This TCR beta chain was sequenced in a study of blood T cell repertoires in COVID-19. Germline V gene data show CDR1 as MNHEY and CDR2 as SVGAGI. The CDR3 length is 14 residues. The ends lost 6 bases at V and 2 bases at J; junction bases unmatched: 5. Produced via immunoSEQ multiplex PCR; TCRdb's table is partial and in-frame only. Of about 410,000 clones in the sample, about nine tenths were seen once. The material sequenced was peripheral blood. This receptor was obtained from a woman aged 40-49 years with COVID-19, enrolled during active disease. The V gene is TRBV6-5, the J gene TRBJ2-7; 9 bases are a match to TRBD1. The CDR3 nucleotides are TGTGCCAGCAGATTGGGACAGGGACCCTACGAGCAGTACTTC. Its protein product is CASRLGQGPYEQYF.